Below, one T cell receptor beta chain is given with its context. This specimen comes from a study of T cell changes during pregnancy in multiple sclerosis. This CDR3 is 13 amino acids long. Germline-derived CDR1 and CDR2 are SGDLS and YYNGEE. Between the trimmed V and J ends, which lost 3 bases and 4 bases, there was a span of 10 bases. The table came from immunoSEQ multiplex PCR; TCRdb's copy has only in-frame clones and leaves some out. The sample has 85,000 to 110,000 clones; approximately 90% are singletons. This TCR was recovered from a female donor with multiple sclerosis, enrolled in a pregnancy study. The source material was peripheral blood, sampled after pregnancy. This chain uses TRBV9 with TRBJ1-2; D ambiguous. CDR3 sequence: CASSAGELYGYTF. CDR3 DNA: TGTGCCAGCAGCGCCGGGGAACTCTATGGCTACACCTTC. Based on the CDR3 plus reference TRBV9 and TRBJ1-2, the full variable domain is DSGVTQTPKHLITATGQRVTLRCSPRSGDLSVYWYQQSLDQGLQFLIQYYNGEERAKGNILERFSAQQFPDLHSELNLSSLELGDSALYFCASSAGELYGYTFGSGTRLTVV.